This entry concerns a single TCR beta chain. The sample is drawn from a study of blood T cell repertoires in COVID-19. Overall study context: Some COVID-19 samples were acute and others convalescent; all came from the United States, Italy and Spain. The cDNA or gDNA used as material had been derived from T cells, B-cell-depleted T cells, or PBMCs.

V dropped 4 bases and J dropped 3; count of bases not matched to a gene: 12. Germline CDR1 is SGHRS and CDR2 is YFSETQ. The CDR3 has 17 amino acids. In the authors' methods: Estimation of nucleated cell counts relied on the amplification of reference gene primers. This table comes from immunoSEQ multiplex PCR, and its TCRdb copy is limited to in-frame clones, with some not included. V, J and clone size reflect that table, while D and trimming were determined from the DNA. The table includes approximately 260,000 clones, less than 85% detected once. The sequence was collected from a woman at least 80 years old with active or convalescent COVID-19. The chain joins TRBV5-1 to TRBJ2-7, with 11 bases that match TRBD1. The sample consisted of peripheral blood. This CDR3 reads CASSLTVPGQGGYEQYF. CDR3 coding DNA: TGCGCCAGCAGCCTAACCGTTCCGGGACAGGGGGGCTACGAGCAGTACTTC.